A single sample is the source of the 26 T cell receptor beta chains below, sequenced in a study of shared clonotypes between healthy human individuals. Method: immunoSEQ multiplex PCR; TCRdb's copy keeps in-frame clones and lacks some. This repertoire shows 2 million to 2.5 million clones, more than 85% found once; its top ten account for under 0.45%. The sample consisted of naive CD4+ T cells from PBMCs. Subset of the sample: CD45RA+ positively selected. These receptors came from a man in his late teens or twenties in good health. Some clones in this sample may be carry-over from other donors' samples.

This chain joins TRBV10-3 and TRBJ2-3; 7 bases agree with TRBD1. CDR3 length: 13 residues. With V trimmed by 10 bases and J by 2 bases, 6 bases remained unmatched. Per germline, CDR1 ENHRY and CDR2 SYGVKD. CDR3 amino acids: CASGQENTDTQYF. The CDR3 nucleotides read TGTGCCAGCGGACAGGAGAACACAGATACGCAGTATTTT.

The chain combines TRBV18 with TRBJ1-2; no clear D. V was trimmed by 2 bases and J by 4 bases, leaving 14 bases between them. CDR1 and CDR2 (germline): KGHSH, LQKENI. The CDR3 is made up of 15 amino acids. The CDR3 is CASSPVLGQPYGYTF. CDR3 DNA: TGTGCCAGCTCACCAGTCCTAGGGCAACCCTATGGCTACACCTTC.

The chain links TRBV15 to TRBJ1-1, with D perhaps TRBD1 (5 bases). The germline CDR1 and CDR2 sequences are LNHNV and YYDKDF (reference sequence). This CDR3 is built from 14 residues. The V end was cut by 0 bases, the J end by 4 bases, with 9 bases between. CDR3 DNA sequence: TGTGCCACCAGCAGAGACAGGGCGGCCACTGAAGCTTTCTTT. Translated: CATSRDRAATEAFF.

This chain links TRBV5-8 with TRBJ2-2; D may be TRBD2 (5 bases). CDR1 and CDR2 from the germline V gene are SGHTS and YDEGEE. V gave up 0 bases and J gave up 4 bases, with 7 bases separating them. CDR3 size: 14 residues. Here the CDR3 DNA reads TGTGCCAGCAGCTTGGAGGGAGTCACCGGGGAGCTGTTTTTT. It translates to CASSLEGVTGELFF.

This chain joins TRBV9 and TRBJ1-4; D remains unclear. Trimming shortened V by 2 bases and J by 8 bases, and 10 bases separated the two germline ends. This CDR3 spans 13 amino acids. The germline gives CDR1 SGDLS, CDR2 YYNGEE. CDR3 sequence (DNA): TGTGCCAGCAGCGTGAAAGGTGGAGAAAAACTGTTTTTT. This encodes CASSVKGGEKLFF.

As to this clone: Other DNA sequences in the same sample also yield this CDR3. The V and J genes are TRBV18 and TRBJ2-7; D perhaps matches TRBD1 (5 bases). The germline gives CDR1 KGHSH, CDR2 LQKENI. The V gene lost 3 bases and the J gene lost 2 bases, with 8 bases spanning the gap. The CDR3 is 13 residues long. The CDR3 DNA reads TGTGCCAGCTCACCCGACAGCCCCTACGAGCAGTACTTC. Its translation: CASSPDSPYEQYF. Drawing the rest from reference TRBV18 and TRBJ2-7, the complete variable domain is NAGVMQNPRHLVRRRGQEARLRCSPMKGHSHVYWYRQLPEEGLKFMVYLQKENIIDESGMPKERFSAEFPKEGPSILRIQQVVRGDSAAYFCASSPDSPYEQYFGPGTRLTVT.

The gene calls are TRBV27 and TRBJ2-1; D call uncertain. V lost 3 bases to trimming and J lost 2 bases, with 14 bases between them. This CDR3 has 16 residues. Germline loops: CDR1 MNHEY, CDR2 SMNVEV (reference sequence). In DNA form, the CDR3 reads TGTGCCAGCAGTTTTGGTGGGGTAATACCCTACAATGAGCAGTTCTTC. Translation gives CASSFGGVIPYNEQFF.

The rearrangement links TRBV30 to TRBJ1-5; 7 bases fit TRBD1. The CDR3 sequence is 13 residues long. Losses at the gene ends were 4 bases for V and 4 bases for J; bases not matched to a gene: 4. Germline V gene sequence: CDR1 GTSNPN, CDR2 SVGIG (reference sequence). CDR3 loop: CAWTGGPNQPQHF. The CDR3 DNA sequence: TGTGCCTGGACAGGGGGGCCTAATCAGCCCCAGCATTTT.

V gene TRBV28 combines with J gene TRBJ2-1; D ambiguous. This CDR3 comprises 15 residues. Trimming shortened V by 5 bases and J by 0 bases, and 11 bases separated the two germline ends. Germline V gene lookup returns CDR1 MDHEN and CDR2 SYDVKM. This CDR3 is CASSPPKSSYNEQFF. In DNA form, the CDR3 reads TGTGCCAGCAGTCCCCCGAAGAGCTCCTACAATGAGCAGTTCTTC.

This chain connects TRBV6-5 to TRBJ2-7; 7 bases line up with TRBD1. Losses at the gene ends were 4 bases for V and 0 bases for J; bases not matched to a gene: 6. Germline CDR1 MNHEY, CDR2 SVGAGI. The CDR3 has 15 amino acids. The chain's CDR3 is CASSSTGLSSYEQYF. The CDR3 DNA is TGTGCCAGCAGTTCGACAGGGTTAAGCTCCTACGAGCAGTACTTC.

In this sample, this clone turned up once. The rearrangement links TRBV5-1 to TRBJ2-5; 7 nucleotides line up with TRBD1. The V gene's germline CDR1 is SGHRS and CDR2 YFSETQ. J lost 0 bases, V lost 0 bases, and 8 bases had no gene match. The CDR3 spans 17 residues. CDR3 residues: CASSLVGRGGYQETQYF. The CDR3 DNA reads TGCGCCAGCAGCTTGGTTGGTAGAGGGGGCTACCAAGAGACCCAGTACTTC.

The V call is TRBV5-1, the J call TRBJ2-5; D not resolved. The ends were cut back, 6 bases at V and 2 bases at J, with 11 bases in the middle. The V gene's germline CDR1 is SGHRS and CDR2 YFSETQ. This CDR3 has 13 amino acids. CDR3 nucleotides: TGCGCCAGCAAAGAGGTTGTACAAGAGACCCAGTACTTC. Amino acids: CASKEVVQETQYF.

The V and J genes are TRBV6-1 and TRBJ2-1; D is uncertain. Germline V lookup: CDR1 MNHNS, CDR2 SASEGT. With 4 bases removed from V and 3 bases from J, the gap between germline ends came to 16 bases. The length of the CDR3 is 16 residues. The CDR3 here is CASSGRVSRDYNEQFF. The CDR3 DNA is TGTGCCAGCAGTGGACGGGTGAGTAGGGACTACAATGAGCAGTTCTTC.

The rearrangement uses TRBV12-2 and TRBJ2-5; the table's D call of TRBD2 was not tested on the DNA. TRBV12-2 is noted as a pseudogene. The CDR3 length is 17 residues. Here the CDR3 reads CASRLVGVTGGGETQYF. DNA of the CDR3: TGTGCAAGTCGCTTAGTAGGGGTAACGGGAGGGGGAGAGACCCAGTACTTC.

The V gene is TRBV7-3, the J gene TRBJ2-2; 8 positions match TRBD1. The CDR3 is 15 residues long. The junction had 9 bases not matched to a gene; V was cut back by 5 bases and J by 7 bases. Germline V CDR1 and CDR2: SGHTA, FQGTGA. CDR3 residues: CASSTTAGGSGELFF. The CDR3 DNA is TGTGCCAGCAGCACTACAGCAGGGGGCAGCGGGGAGCTGTTTTTT. Combining the CDR3 with reference TRBV7-3 and TRBJ2-2 gives the whole variable domain GAGVSQTPSNKVTEKGKYVELRCDPISGHTALYWYRQSLGQGPEFLIYFQGTGAADDSGLPNDRFFAVRPEGSVSTLKIQRTERGDSAVYLCASSTTAGGSGELFFGEGSRLTVL.

This CDR3 reads CASNRDSGGEQYF. For the CDR3, the DNA is TGTGCCAGTAACCGGGACAGTGGAGGGGAGCAGTACTTC. The chain is built from TRBV2 and TRBJ2-7, with a tentative D call TRBD1 (7 bases). Per the germline V gene, CDR1 is SNHLY and CDR2 is FYNNEI. The CDR3 contains 13 residues. Trimming cost V 9 bases and J 7 bases, with 19 bases left between them. The complete variable domain, with remaining parts taken from reference TRBV2 and TRBJ2-7, reads EPEVTQTPSHQVTQMGQEVILRCVPISNHLYFYWYRQILGQKVEFLVSFYNNEISEKSEIFDDQFSVERPDGSNFTLKIRSTKLEDSAMYFCASNRDSGGEQYFGPGTRLTVT.

The chain has TRBV11-1 and TRBJ1-3; D is unresolved. CDR3 length equals 10 residues. Germline V gene data show CDR1 as SGHAT and CDR2 as FQDESV (reference sequence). V lost 6 bases and J 8 bases, leaving 5 bases between the germline ends. The CDR3 protein is CASSGDTIYF. In DNA, the CDR3 is TGTGCCAGCAGTGGGGACACCATATATTTT.

A note on this clone: The conserved phenylalanine or tryptophan normally closing the CDR3 is absent here, so this likely arose from a read error. The limits of the CDR3 on the DNA are not certain, so only TCRdb's listed CDR3 is given. This chain joins TRBV7-2 and TRBJ1-1. With termini counted, the CDR3 has 13 amino acids. CDR1 and CDR2 (germline): SGHTA, FQGNSA. CDR3 residues: CASSADCGGQNRI.

This rearrangement joins TRBV28 to TRBJ2-7, with TRBD1 matching over 7 bases. CDR3 length: 13 amino acids. Per germline, CDR1 MDHEN and CDR2 SYDVKM. Trimming took 6 bases from V and 5 from J; bases not matched to a gene: 7. The CDR3 sequence: CASRLTGSHEQYF. The CDR3 DNA reads as TGTGCCAGCAGATTGACAGGGTCGCACGAGCAGTACTTC.

The gene calls are TRBV6-1 and TRBJ1-2; D gene uncertain. The CDR3 is 16 residues long. V was trimmed by 2 bases and J by 3 bases, leaving 16 bases between them. Germline values: CDR1 MNHNS, CDR2 SASEGT. This CDR3 reads CASSEHFSGEYYGYTF. The CDR3 nucleotides are TGTGCCAGCAGTGAACACTTCAGCGGAGAATACTATGGCTACACCTTC.

This chain uses TRBV18 with TRBJ2-1; 9 bases match TRBD2. The V gene end was trimmed by 3 bases and the J gene end by 4 bases; junction bases not matched to a gene: 7. Germline V lookup: CDR1 KGHSH, CDR2 LQKENI. The CDR3 runs 16 residues. The CDR3 DNA is TGTGCCAGCTCACCTCTAGCGGGAAAGGTATACAATGAGCAGTTCTTC. Residues: CASSPLAGKVYNEQFF.

The chain carries TRBV2 and TRBJ1-1, with 7 bases matching TRBD1. This CDR3 is built from 16 residues. Germline CDR1 and CDR2: SNHLY and FYNNEI. With 5 bases clipped from V and 0 bases from J, the junction kept 9 bases outside the gene matches. The CDR3 DNA is TGTGCCAGCAGTAACAGGGGCGCAGGGTTGAACACTGAAGCTTTCTTT. Translated: CASSNRGAGLNTEAFF.

The rearrangement uses TRBV28 and TRBJ1-3, with D perhaps TRBD1 (5 bases). The CDR3 has 15 residues. Deletions cut 5 bases from V and 2 bases from J, with 13 bases between. From germline, CDR1 is MDHEN and CDR2 SYDVKM. The CDR3 DNA reads TGTGCCAGCAGTACGGGGGTGGTCGCTGGAAACACCATATATTTT. The encoded protein is CASSTGVVAGNTIYF.

The CDR3 region has the DNA TGTGCCAGCTCACAGGGACAGGGGGGTGAGCAGTTCTTC. Its protein is CASSQGQGGEQFF. The rearrangement links TRBV18 to TRBJ2-1; TRBD1 aligns across 11 bases. The trim removed 4 bases at V and 9 bases at J, leaving 2 bases unmatched. CDR1 KGHSH and CDR2 LQKENI come from the germline V gene. This CDR3 is 13 amino acids long.

V usage is TRBV2 and J usage is TRBJ1-6; TRBD1 matches at 8 bases. CDR3 length: 15 residues. The ends lost 6 bases at V and 7 bases at J; junction bases unmatched: 8. Looked up from germline, CDR1 is SNHLY and CDR2 is FYNNEI. The chain's CDR3 is CASSEDREQNSPLHF. The CDR3 nucleotides read TGTGCCAGCAGCGAGGACAGGGAACAGAATTCACCCCTCCACTTT. Using reference TRBV2 and TRBJ1-6 for the parts outside the CDR3, the full variable domain is EPEVTQTPSHQVTQMGQEVILRCVPISNHLYFYWYRQILGQKVEFLVSFYNNEISEKSEIFDDQFSVERPDGSNFTLKIRSTKLEDSAMYFCASSEDREQNSPLHFGNGTRLTVT.

The V and J genes are TRBV5-4 and TRBJ2-1; D is unclear. The germline V gene has CDR1 SGHNT and CDR2 YYREEE (reference sequence). The CDR3 covers 14 residues. V was cut by 5 bases and J by 7 bases, with 16 bases left in between. CDR3 residues: CASRAVGTENEQFF. The DNA for the CDR3 is TGTGCCAGCAGGGCGGTGGGTACGGAGAATGAGCAGTTCTTC. Drawing the rest from reference TRBV5-4 and TRBJ2-1, the complete variable domain is ETGVTQSPTHLIKTRGQQVTLRCSSQSGHNTVSWYQQALGQGPQFIFQYYREEENGRGNFPPRFSGLQFPNYSSELNVNALELDDSALYLCASRAVGTENEQFFGPGTRLTVL.